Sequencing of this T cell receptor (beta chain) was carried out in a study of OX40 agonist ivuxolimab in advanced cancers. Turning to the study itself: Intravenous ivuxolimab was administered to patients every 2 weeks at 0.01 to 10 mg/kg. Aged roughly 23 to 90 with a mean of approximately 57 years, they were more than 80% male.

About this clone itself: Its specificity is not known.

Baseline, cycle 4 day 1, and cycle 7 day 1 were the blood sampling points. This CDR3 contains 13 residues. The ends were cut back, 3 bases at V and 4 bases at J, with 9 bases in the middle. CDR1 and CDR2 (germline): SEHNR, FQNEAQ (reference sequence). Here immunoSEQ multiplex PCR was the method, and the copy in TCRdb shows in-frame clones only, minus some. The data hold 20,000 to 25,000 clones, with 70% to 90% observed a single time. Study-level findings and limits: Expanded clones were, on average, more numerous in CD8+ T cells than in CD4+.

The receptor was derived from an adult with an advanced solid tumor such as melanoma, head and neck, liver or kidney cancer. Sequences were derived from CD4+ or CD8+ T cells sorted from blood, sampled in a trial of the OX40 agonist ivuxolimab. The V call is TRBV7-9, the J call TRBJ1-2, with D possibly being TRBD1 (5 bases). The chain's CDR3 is CASSLGQGYGYTF. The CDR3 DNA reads TGTGCCAGCAGCTTGGGCCAGGGCTATGGCTACACCTTC.